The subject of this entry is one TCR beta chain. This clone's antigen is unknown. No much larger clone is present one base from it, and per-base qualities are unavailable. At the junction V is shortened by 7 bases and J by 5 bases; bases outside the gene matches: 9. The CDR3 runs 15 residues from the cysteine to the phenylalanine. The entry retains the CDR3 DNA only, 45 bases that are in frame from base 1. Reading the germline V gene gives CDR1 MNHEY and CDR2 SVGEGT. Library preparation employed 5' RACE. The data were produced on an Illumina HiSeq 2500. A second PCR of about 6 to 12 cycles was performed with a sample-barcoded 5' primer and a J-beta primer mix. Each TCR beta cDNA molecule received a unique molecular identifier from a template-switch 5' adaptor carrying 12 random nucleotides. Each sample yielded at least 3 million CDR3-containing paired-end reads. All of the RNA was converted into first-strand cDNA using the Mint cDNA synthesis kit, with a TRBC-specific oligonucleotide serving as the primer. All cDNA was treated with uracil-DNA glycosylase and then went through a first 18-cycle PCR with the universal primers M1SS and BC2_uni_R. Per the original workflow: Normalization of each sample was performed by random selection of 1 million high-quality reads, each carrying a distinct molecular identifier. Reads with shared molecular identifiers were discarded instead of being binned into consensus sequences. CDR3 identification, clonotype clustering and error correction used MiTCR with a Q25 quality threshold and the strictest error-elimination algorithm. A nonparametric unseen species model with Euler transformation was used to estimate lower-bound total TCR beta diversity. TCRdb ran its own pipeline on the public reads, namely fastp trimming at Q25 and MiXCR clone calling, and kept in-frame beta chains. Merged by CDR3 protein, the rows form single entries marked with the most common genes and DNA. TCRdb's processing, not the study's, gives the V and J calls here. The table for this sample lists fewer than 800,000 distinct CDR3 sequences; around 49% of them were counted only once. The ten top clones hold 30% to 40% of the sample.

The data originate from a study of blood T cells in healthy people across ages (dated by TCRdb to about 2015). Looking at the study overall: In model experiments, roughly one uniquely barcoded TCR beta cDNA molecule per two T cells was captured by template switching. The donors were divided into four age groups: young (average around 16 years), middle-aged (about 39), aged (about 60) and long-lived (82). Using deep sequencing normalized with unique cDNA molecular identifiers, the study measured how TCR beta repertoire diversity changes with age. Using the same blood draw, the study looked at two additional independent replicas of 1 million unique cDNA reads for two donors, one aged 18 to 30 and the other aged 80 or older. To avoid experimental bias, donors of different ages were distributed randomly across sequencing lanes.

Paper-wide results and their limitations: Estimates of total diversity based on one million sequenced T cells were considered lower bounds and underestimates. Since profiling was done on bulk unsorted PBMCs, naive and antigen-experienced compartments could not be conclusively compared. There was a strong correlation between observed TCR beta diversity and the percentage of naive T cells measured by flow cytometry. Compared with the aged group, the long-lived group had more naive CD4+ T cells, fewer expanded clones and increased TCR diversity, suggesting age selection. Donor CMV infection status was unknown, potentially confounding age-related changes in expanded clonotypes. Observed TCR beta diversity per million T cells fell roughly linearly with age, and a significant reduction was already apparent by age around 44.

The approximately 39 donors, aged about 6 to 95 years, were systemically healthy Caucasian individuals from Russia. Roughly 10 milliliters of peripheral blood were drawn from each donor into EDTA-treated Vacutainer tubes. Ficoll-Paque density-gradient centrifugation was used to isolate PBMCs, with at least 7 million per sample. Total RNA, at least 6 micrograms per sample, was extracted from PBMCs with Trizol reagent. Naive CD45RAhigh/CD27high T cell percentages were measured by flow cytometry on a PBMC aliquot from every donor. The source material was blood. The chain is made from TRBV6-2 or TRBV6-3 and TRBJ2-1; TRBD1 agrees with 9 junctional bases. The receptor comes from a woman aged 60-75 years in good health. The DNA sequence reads TGTGCCAGCAAAATAGCCGGGACAGGGAACAATGAGCAGTTCTTC. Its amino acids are CASKIAGTGNNEQFF.